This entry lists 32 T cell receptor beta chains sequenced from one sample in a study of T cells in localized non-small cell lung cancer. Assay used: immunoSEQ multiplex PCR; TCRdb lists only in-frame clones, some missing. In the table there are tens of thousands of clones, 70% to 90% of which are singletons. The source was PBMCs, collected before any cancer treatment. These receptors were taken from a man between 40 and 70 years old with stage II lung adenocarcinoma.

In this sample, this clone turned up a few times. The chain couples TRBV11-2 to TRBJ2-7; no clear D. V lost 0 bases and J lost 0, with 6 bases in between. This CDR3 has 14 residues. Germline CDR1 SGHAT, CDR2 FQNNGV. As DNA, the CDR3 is TGTGCCAGCAGCTTAGAAAGGGCCTCCTACGAGCAGTACGTC. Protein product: CASSLERASYEQYV.

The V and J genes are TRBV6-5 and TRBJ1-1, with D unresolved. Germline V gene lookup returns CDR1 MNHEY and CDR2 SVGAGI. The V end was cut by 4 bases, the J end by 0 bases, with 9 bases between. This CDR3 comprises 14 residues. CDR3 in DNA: TGTGCCAGCAGTTCATACGTAATGAACACTGAAGCTTTCTTT. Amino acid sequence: CASSSYVMNTEAFF.

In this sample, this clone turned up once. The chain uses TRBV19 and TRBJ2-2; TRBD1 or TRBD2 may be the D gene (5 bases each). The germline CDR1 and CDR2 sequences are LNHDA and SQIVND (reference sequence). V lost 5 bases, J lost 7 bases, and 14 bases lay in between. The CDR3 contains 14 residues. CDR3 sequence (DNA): TGTGCCAGTAGTCCCCGGACTGGGGGCGGGGAGCTGTTTTTT. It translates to CASSPRTGGGELFF.

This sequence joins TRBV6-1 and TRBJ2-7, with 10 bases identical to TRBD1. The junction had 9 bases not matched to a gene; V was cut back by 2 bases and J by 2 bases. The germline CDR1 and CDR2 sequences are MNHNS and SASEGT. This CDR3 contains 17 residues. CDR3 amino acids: CASSERTGTGEPYEQYF. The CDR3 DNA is TGTGCCAGCAGTGAAAGGACGGGGACAGGGGAACCCTACGAGCAGTACTTC.

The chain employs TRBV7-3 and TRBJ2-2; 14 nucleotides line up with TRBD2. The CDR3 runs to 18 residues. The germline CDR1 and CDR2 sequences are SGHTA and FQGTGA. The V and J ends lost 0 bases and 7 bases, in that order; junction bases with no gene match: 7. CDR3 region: CASSLTAGLAGVSGELFF. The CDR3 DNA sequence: TGTGCCAGCAGCTTAACTGCGGGACTAGCGGGGGTTAGCGGGGAGCTGTTTTTT.

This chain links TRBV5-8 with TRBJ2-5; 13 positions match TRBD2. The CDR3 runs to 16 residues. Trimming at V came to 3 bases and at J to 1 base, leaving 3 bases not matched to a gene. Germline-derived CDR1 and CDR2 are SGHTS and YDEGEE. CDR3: CASSSGTSGVQETQYF. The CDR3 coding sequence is TGTGCCAGCAGCTCCGGGACTAGCGGGGTCCAAGAGACCCAGTACTTC.

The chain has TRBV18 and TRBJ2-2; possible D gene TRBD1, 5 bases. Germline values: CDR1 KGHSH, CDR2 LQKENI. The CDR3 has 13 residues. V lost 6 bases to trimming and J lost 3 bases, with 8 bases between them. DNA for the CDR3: TGTGCCAGCTCGCCAGGGTACACCGGGGAGCTGTTTTTT. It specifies CASSPGYTGELFF.

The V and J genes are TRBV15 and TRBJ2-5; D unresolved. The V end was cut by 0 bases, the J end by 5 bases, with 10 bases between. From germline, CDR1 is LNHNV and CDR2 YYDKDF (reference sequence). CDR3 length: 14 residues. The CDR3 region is CATSRDAVRETQYF. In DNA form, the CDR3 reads TGTGCCACCAGCAGAGACGCGGTGCGGGAGACCCAGTACTTC.

The CDR3 loop reads CASSFGVQGTGGYTF. CDR3 sequence (DNA): TGCGCCAGCAGCTTCGGGGTCCAGGGAACGGGTGGCTACACCTTC. V is TRBV4-3 and J is TRBJ1-2; maybe TRBD1 (5 bases). V gave up 5 bases and J gave up 7 bases, with 20 bases separating them. This CDR3 region has 15 residues. Germline V gene data show CDR1 as LGHNA and CDR2 as YSLEER.

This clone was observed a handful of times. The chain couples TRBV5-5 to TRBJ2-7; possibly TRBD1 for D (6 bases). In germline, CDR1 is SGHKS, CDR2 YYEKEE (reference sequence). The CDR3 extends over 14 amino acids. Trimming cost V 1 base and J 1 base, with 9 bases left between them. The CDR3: CASSLNQGSYEQYV. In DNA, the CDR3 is TGTGCCAGCAGCTTGAACCAGGGGTCCTACGAGCAGTACGTC.

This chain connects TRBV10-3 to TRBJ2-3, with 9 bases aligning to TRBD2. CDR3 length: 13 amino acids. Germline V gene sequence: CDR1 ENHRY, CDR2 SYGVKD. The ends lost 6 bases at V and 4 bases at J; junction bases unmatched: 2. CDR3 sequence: CAISGGGADTQYF. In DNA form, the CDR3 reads TGTGCCATCAGCGGCGGGGGGGCAGATACGCAGTATTTT.

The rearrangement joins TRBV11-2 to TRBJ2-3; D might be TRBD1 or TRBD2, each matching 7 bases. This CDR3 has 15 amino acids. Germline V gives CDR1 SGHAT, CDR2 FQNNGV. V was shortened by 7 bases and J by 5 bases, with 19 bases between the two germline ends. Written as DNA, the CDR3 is TGTGCCAGCACCCAGGGGGGGCGGAGGGAAGATACGCAGTATTTT. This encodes CASTQGGRREDTQYF.

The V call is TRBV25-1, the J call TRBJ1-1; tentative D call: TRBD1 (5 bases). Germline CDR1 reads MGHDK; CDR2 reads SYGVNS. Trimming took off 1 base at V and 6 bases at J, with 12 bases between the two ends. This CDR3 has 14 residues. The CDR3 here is CASSELNRDAEAFF. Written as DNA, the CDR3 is TGTGCCAGCAGTGAATTAAATAGGGACGCTGAAGCTTTCTTT. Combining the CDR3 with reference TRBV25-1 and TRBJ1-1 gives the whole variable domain EADIYQTPRYLVIGTGKKITLECSQTMGHDKMYWYQQDPGMELHLIHYSYGVNSTEKGDLSSESTVSRIRTEHFPLTLESARPSHTSQYLCASSELNRDAEAFFGQGTRLTVV.

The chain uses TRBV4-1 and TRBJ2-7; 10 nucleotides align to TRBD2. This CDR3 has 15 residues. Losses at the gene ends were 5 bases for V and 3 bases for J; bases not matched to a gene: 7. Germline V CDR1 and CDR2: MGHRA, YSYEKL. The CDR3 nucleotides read TGCGCCAGCAGCTTGCAGCGGGGGGGCCTCTACGAGCAGTACGTC. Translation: CASSLQRGGLYEQYV.

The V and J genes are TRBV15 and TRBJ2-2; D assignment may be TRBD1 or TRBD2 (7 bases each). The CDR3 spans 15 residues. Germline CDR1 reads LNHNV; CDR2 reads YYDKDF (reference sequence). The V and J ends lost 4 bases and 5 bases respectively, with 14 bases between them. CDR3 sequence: CATSTRQGGTGELFF. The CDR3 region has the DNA TGTGCCACCAGCACCCGACAGGGAGGGACCGGGGAGCTGTTTTTT.

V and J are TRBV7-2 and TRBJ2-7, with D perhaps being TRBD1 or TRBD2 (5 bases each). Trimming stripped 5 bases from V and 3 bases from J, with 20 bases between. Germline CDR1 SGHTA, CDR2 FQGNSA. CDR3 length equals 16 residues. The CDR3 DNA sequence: TGTGCCAGCAGCCCCAACTCGAGGGGCGCTTTCTACGAGCAGTACGTC. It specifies CASSPNSRGAFYEQYV.

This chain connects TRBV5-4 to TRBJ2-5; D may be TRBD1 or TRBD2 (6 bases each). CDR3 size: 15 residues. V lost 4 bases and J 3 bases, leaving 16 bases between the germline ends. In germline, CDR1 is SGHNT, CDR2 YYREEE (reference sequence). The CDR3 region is CASSGDTWGEETQYF. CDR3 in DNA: TGTGCCAGCAGCGGGGACACCTGGGGGGAAGAGACCCAGTACTTC.

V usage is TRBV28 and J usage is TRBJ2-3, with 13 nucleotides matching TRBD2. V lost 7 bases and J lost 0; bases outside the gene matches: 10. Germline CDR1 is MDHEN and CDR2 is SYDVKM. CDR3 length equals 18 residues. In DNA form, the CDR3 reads TGTGCCAGCAAAGTGGGGACTAGCGGGGAAAGAAGCACAGATACGCAGTATTTT. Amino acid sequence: CASKVGTSGERSTDTQYF.

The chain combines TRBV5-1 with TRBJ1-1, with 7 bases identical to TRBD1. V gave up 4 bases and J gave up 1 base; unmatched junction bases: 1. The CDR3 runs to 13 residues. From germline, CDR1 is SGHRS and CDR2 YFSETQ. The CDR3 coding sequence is TGCGCCAGCAGCGGGACAGCGAACACTGAAGCTTTCTTT. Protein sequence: CASSGTANTEAFF.

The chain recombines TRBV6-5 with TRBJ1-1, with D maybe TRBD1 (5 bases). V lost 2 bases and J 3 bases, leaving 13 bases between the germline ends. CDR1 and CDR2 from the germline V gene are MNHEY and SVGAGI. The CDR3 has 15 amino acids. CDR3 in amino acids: CASSYGGRGYTEAFF. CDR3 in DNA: TGTGCCAGCAGTTACGGGGGACGAGGATACACTGAAGCTTTCTTT.

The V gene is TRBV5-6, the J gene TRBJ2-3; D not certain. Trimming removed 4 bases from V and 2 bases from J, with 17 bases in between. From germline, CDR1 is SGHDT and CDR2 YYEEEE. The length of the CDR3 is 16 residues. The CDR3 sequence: CASSLLEQEDTDTQYF. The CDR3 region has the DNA TGTGCCAGCAGCCTCCTGGAGCAAGAGGACACAGATACGCAGTATTTT.

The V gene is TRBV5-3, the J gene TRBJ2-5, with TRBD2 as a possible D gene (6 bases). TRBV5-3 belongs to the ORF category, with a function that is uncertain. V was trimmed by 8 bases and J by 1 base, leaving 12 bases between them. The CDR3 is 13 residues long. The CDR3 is CASGIGGQETQYF. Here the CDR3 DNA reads TGTGCCAGCGGGATCGGGGGCCAAGAGACCCAGTACTTC.

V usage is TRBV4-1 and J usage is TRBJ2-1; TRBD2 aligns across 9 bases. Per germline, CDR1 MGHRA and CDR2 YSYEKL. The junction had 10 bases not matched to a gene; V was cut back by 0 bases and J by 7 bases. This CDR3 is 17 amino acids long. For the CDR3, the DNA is TGCGCCAGCAGCCAAGAAGTTATGGCTAGCGGGGCGAATGAGCAGTTCTTC. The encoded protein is CASSQEVMASGANEQFF.

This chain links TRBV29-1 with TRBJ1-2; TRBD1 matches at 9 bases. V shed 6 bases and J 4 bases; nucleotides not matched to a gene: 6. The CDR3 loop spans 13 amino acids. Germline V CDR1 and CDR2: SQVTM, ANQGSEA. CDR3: CSVAQGAGYGYTF. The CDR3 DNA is TGCAGCGTCGCACAGGGGGCGGGCTATGGCTACACCTTC.

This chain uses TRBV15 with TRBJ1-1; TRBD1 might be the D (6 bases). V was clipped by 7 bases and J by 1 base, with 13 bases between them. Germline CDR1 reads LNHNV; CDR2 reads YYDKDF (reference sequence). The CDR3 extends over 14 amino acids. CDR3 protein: CATTLGGANTEAFF. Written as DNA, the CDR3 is TGTGCCACCACCCTGGGGGGGGCGAACACTGAAGCTTTCTTT.

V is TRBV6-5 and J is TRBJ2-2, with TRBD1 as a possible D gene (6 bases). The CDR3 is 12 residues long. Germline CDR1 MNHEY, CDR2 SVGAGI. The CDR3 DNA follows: TGTGCTACCCAGGGGTACACCGGGGAGCTGTTTTTT. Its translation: CATQGYTGELFF.

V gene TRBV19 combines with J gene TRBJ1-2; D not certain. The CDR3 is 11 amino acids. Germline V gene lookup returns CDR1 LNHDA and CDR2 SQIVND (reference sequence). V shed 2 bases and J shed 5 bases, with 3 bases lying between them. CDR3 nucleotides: TGTGCCAGTAGTATACGATATGGCTACACCTTC. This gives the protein CASSIRYGYTF.

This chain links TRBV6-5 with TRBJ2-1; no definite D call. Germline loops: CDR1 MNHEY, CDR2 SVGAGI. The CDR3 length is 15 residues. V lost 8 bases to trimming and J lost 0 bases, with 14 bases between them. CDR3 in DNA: TGTGCCAGCTCTATTAGTCGTGGCTCCTACAATGAGCAGTTCTTC. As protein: CASSISRGSYNEQFF.

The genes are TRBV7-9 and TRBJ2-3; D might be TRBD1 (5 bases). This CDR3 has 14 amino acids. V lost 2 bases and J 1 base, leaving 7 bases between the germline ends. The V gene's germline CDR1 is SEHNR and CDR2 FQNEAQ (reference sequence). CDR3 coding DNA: TGTGCCAGCAGCTTAACAGGCCGCACAGATACGCAGTATTTT. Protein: CASSLTGRTDTQYF.

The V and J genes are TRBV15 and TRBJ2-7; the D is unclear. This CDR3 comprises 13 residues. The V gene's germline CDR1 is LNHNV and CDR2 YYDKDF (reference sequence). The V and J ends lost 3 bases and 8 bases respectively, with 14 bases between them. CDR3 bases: TGTGCCACCAGCAGCGAGAACAAGGGTCAGCAGTACGTC. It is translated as CATSSENKGQQYV.

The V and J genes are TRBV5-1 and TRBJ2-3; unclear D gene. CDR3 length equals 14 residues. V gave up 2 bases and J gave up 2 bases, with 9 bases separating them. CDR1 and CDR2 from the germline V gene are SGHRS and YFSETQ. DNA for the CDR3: TGCGCCAGCAGCTTAGACCCGGACACAGATACGCAGTATTTT. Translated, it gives CASSLDPDTDTQYF.

In DNA form, the CDR3 reads TGTGCCAGCAGTTCTTCAACATTTCTTAGCAATCAGCCCCAGCATTTT. Protein: CASSSSTFLSNQPQHF. The chain carries TRBV7-9 and TRBJ1-5; D gene ambiguous. V lost 6 bases, J lost 0 bases, and 15 bases lay in between. The CDR3 has 16 amino acids. Per germline, CDR1 SEHNR and CDR2 FQNEAQ (reference sequence).